This entry features one T cell receptor (beta chain) sequence. In this sample, this clone turned up once. The antigen this receptor binds is unknown. No qualities accompany the bases; no much larger clone lies one base away. Library preparation employed the immunoSEQ multiplex PCR assay. The multiplex PCR relied on a mix of 60 forward primers for TCR Vbeta segments and 13 reverse primers for TCR Jbeta segments. The CDR3 region of rearranged TCR beta genes was amplified from genomic DNA with a multiplex PCR assay. The amplified TCR beta libraries were sequenced on the Illumina HiSeq System as 87-base-pair reads. Under the source paper's analysis protocol: A later analysis counted about 80 million unique TCR beta chains across the 550 to 800 repertoires, and 9.5 million to 11 million of these chains were shared by at least two donors. A nearest-neighbor algorithm error-corrected the raw reads and collapsed the reads into unique sequences, merging closely related sequences to remove PCR and sequencing errors. V, D and J gene segments were assigned by aligning CDR3 sequences to IMGT reference sequences. For a sequence to be retained, a match of at least six nucleotides to both a V gene segment and a J gene segment was required. Rearrangements were called productive when the CDR3 lacked stop codons and stayed in frame with V and J; all others were non-productive. Following IMGT convention, CDR3 was defined as the stretch from the second conserved V-encoded cysteine up to the conserved J-encoded phenylalanine. The earlier analysis of roughly 590 of the donors excluded any sequence lacking an unambiguous match to a single V gene segment. An earlier analysis of 550 to 650 of the donors classified V segments as functional when productive rearrangements were above 56.7% and as segregating when the standard deviation between donors was above 5%. A statistical classification framework was developed to diagnose cytomegalovirus status using the catalog of TCR beta chain sequences. In a later analysis, V and J genes were assigned by comparing TCR nucleotide sequences against IMGT/GENE-DB human TR gene sequences. The TCRdist pipeline was used in a later analysis to assign CDR3 sequences and most-parsimonious VDJ recombination scenarios. In a later analysis, every TCR beta chain was defined by the combination of its CDR3 amino acid sequence and its V-gene family, and reads without a unique V-gene family were dropped. In a later analysis, 500 to 700 highly shared, low-generation-probability nucleotide sequences were removed to address suspected cross-contamination and a sequencing artifact. A later analysis calculated a clonal expansion index for each public chain from normalized within-repertoire ranks of inferred template counts. In a later analysis, generation probabilities were computed with a VDJ recombination model fitted to out-of-frame rearrangements, and the resulting probabilities were checked against IGoR. In a later analysis, hypergeometric tests were used to score TCR-TCR, TCR-HLA and TCR-CMV co-occurrence, with a repertoire-size bias correction applied to TCR pairs. In a later analysis, false discovery rates were estimated by permuting HLA or CMV assignments 20 times. A later analysis grouped co-occurring TCRs with DBSCAN, adding TCRdist sequence similarity when clustering within HLA-allele-positive subsets. Co-occurrence clustering excluded repertoires with fewer than 30,000 or more than 120,000 public chains, plus five with anomalous nucleotide sharing. Drawn from immuneACCESS, this table holds only the in-frame rearrangements with V and J called that TCRdb kept. Clones are partly lost; checked studies trace under half to an unresolved V gene and leave the rest unexplained. The V and J calls and the clone size are those of that table, but D and trimming were determined from the DNA. Across this sample there are about 190,000 clones, with around 78% seen only once. The leading ten clones occupy roughly 15% of the sample.

The data are from a study of cytomegalovirus exposure and HLA in healthy donors (TCRdb year 2017). Regarding the study in general: An earlier analysis of 587 of the donors reported about 280 Gb of sequence data and around 100 million unique TCR beta sequences obtained from 180 million or so T cells. Donor age, sex, ethnicity and CMV serostatus were compiled alongside the repertoire data. To predict cytomegalovirus infection status, the study brought together high-throughput TCR immunosequencing, statistical association of individual TCRs with disease status, and machine learning. A later genetic analysis took genome-wide SNP genotypes for about three fifths of the 666 donors and used that subset as a discovery cohort. Among 300 to 450 genotyped donors of the cohort, an average of approximately 250,000 unique TCR beta nucleotide sequences were sequenced per donor, roughly a sixth of them non-productive. Of the 398 genotyped donors, 65% to 90% fell in the genetic ancestry cluster associated with self-reported Caucasian donors. Roughly five DR-DQ haplotypes were handled as single units for association and clustering, since linkage in the cohort was strong. Typing coverage differed by locus: A, B, C, DRB1 and DQB1 were typed in roughly 620-630 donors, DQA1 in about 500, DPA1 in nearly 610, and DPB1 in just under 490. Every repertoire in the discovery cohort had been generated on one and the same sequencing platform. The later analysis used no new phenotypic data to find candidate immune exposures, relying instead on TCR beta sequences and their occurrence across donors. A separate validation cohort of approximately 120 different subjects was used in addition to the roughly 700-subject first cohort. In a later analysis, previously published TCR beta repertoires from fewer than 750 donors were re-analyzed and high-resolution HLA genotyping was added so that TCR occurrence patterns could be studied. The study aimed to test whether cataloging public T cell receptors could reveal signatures of past pathogen exposure. Using immunosequencing, the study profiled T cell repertoires from about 610 subjects and related those repertoires to cytomegalovirus serostatus. Class I and class II HLA loci were covered by the typing at four-digit resolution. An earlier analysis of 587 of the donors used high-throughput TCR beta sequencing to judge whether each TCR beta V gene segment behaved as functional or pseudogenic. Roughly 300 gigabases of sequencing data and around 85 million unique TCR sequences made up an early release that covered about 640 HLA-typed donors.

The CDR3 goes from the cysteine to the phenylalanine over 14 residues. This entry keeps only the CDR3 DNA: 42 bases, framed from base 1. The V end gives up 7 bases and the J end 4 bases, leaving 9 bases in the junction not matched to a gene. Taken from the germline V gene (reference sequence), the CDR1 and CDR2 loops are MNHNY and SVGAGI. The cohort comprised 710 or so healthy bone marrow donors. All cohort members were sampled while nominally healthy, although unrecorded immune exposures were likely present. The donor was CMV seropositive and was included in the group of 300 or so seropositive cohort members. Every donor gave a peripheral blood sample, and the peripheral blood mononuclear cells from that sample were used for TCR beta sequencing. Genomic DNA was extracted from the blood cell samples with the Qiagen DNeasy Blood Extraction Kit. Summary of the overall study and its limitations: Only TCR beta chains were sequenced in this cohort, and the absence of alpha or paired-chain data limited detectable features. A cluster of highly shared sequence variants was judged likely to be a technical artifact of the sequencing pipeline. According to a later genetic analysis, donors in an Asian-associated ancestry cluster had fewer N-insertions in productive TCRs than the roughly 670-donor mean. According to the authors, the approach could potentially be generalized to other disease states and immunological phenotypes. In an earlier analysis of 587 of the donors, most TCR beta V segments were observed in productive rearrangements about 90% or about 30% of the time, broadly matching IMGT annotations. According to a later analysis, parvovirus B19, influenza, CMV and Epstein-Barr virus appeared linked to several top co-occurrence clusters. Specific HLA alleles were associated with over 15,000 TCR beta sequences at a false discovery rate of 0.05 in a later analysis. V-gene and J-gene trimming of TCR beta chains was associated with a missense DCLRE1C variant in a later genetic analysis, and the association was replicated in an independent cohort. According to a later analysis, TCR association rates differed among HLA loci, with DRB1 alleles showing the most associated TCRs and HLA-C alleles showing the fewest. Across donors, most TCR sequences were observed very rarely, whereas some public TCRs were present in many individuals. Correlated functional status among segregating V segments might reflect linkage disequilibrium, but an unknown experimental factor could not be ruled out. The classifier was reported to diagnose cytomegalovirus status with high specificity and sensitivity in both the original and validation cohorts. Sequencing depth was assumed to be roughly uniform across donors in the presence/absence analyses, though that assumption may not hold. A further reported finding was that TCR beta sequences accurately predicted the HLA-A and HLA-B alleles for most subjects in the first cohort. In a later analysis, most CMV-associated TCR beta chains were found to appear HLA-restricted, with HLA associations seemingly driven largely by CMV exposure. In a later analysis, HLA-associated TCR beta chains showed more clonal expansion and lower generation probabilities than non-associated chains that were equally common. For the cohort, immune exposure information was limited to CMV serostatus. In vitro tests confirmed that a few of the cytomegalovirus-associated TCR beta chains recognize cytomegalovirus antigens. When HLA alleles, especially DR and DQ, strongly co-occurred, attributing TCR associations to individual alleles was difficult. In the study, about 150 TCR beta chains were listed as associated with cytomegalovirus. The earlier analysis of around 600 of the donors excluded seventeen rarely observed V segments, including chromosome 9 orphons, because counts were too low. The 87-base-pair reads could not distinguish some IMGT-functional V segments, including TRBV6-2 and TRBV6-3, so those segments were excluded. Because HLA typing was missing for some donors at each locus, association tests included only the typed subset.

Sequencing was performed on PBMCs. This receptor was taken from a woman aged 25 to 39 in good health and CMV-seropositive. The chain is made from TRBV6-6 and TRBJ2-7, with TRBD1 identical over 8 junction bases. CDR3 loop: CASTKGQVEYEQYF. The nucleotide sequence reads TGTGCCAGCACCAAGGGACAGGTTGAATACGAGCAGTACTTC.